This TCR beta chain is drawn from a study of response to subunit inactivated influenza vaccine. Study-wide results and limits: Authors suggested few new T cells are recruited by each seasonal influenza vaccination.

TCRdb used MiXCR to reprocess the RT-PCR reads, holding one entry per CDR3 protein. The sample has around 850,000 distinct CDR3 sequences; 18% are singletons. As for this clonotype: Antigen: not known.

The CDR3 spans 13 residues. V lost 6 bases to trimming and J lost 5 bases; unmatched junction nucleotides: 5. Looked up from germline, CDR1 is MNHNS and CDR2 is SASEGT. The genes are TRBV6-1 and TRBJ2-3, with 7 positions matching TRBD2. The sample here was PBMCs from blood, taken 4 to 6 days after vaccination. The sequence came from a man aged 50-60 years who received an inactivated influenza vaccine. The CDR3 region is CASSAPGGDTQYF. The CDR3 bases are TGTGCCAGCAGCGCACCGGGGGGAGATACGCAGTATTTT.